The rows below give T cell receptor beta chains drawn from one sample of a study of CD8 T cells in ankylosing spondylitis. TCRdb processed the 5' RACE reads anew with MiXCR; each CDR3 protein has one entry. The repertoire consists of 300,000 to 350,000 distinct CDR3 sequences, with approximately 10% occurring once and the leading ten covering roughly 9.5%. Sequenced sample: blood, either unsorted or a sorted T cell fraction (not recorded which). Receptor source: a female donor with ankylosing spondylitis or in good health (not recorded which). CDR3s include the opening cysteine and the closing phenylalanine or tryptophan. D genes are given only for firm matches. Only some rows state a clone size, as once, few, many or a class for expanded clones.

size	D	length	V	J	CDR3	DNA
many	-	18	TRBV11-2	TRBJ2-7	CASSLIDSGVGSQYEQYF	TGTGCCAGCAGCTTAATTGATAGCGGAGTCGGAAGCCAATACGAGCAGTACTTC
few	TRBD2	17	TRBV28	TRBJ2-7	CASSPNTWTSGAYEQYF	TGTGCCAGCAGCCCTAACACCTGGACTAGCGGGGCGTACGAGCAGTACTTC
many	TRBD1	14	TRBV20-1	TRBJ1-6	CSAKDRALNSPLHF	TGCAGTGCCAAGGACAGGGCCCTTAATTCACCCCTCCACTTT
many	-	16	TRBV29-1	TRBJ2-1	CSVEEGKQGDYNEQFF	TGCAGCGTTGAAGAAGGGAAACAGGGTGACTACAATGAGCAGTTCTTC
many	-	14	TRBV27	TRBJ1-2	CASSLSAEAYGYTF	TGTGCCAGCAGTTTATCCGCGGAGGCCTATGGCTACACCTTC
few	-	16	TRBV5-1	TRBJ2-1	CASSLPGSLGGNEQFF	TGCGCCAGCAGCTTGCCAGGGTCTTTAGGTGGCAATGAGCAGTTCTTC
many	TRBD1	14	TRBV2	TRBJ2-7	CAVPFRDRGYEQYF	TGTGCCGTCCCTTTCCGGGACAGGGGCTACGAGCAGTACTTC
-	-	16	TRBV20-1	TRBJ1-5	CSAKKDSGVGNQPQHF	TGCAGTGCAAAGAAGGACAGCGGGGTTGGCAATCAGCCCCAGCATTTT
-	-	14	TRBV4-3	TRBJ2-2	CASSQEAGTGELFF	TGCGCCAGCAGCCAAGAGGCCGGCACCGGGGAGCTGTTTTTT
many	TRBD1	19	TRBV7-8	TRBJ2-4	CASSPLWGTGQVFENIQYF	TGTGCCAGCAGCCCTTTATGGGGTACGGGACAGGTTTTCGAGAACATTCAGTACTTC
-	TRBD2	16	TRBV15	TRBJ2-1	CATSRPQLAGINEQFF	TGTGCCACCAGCAGGCCCCAACTAGCGGGCATCAATGAGCAGTTCTTC
many	-	20	TRBV3-1	TRBJ2-1	CASSQDRTHAPVSSYNEQFF	TGTGCCAGCAGCCAAGATCGGACTCACGCCCCCGTCAGCTCCTACAATGAGCAGTTCTTC
many	-	18	TRBV4-1	TRBJ2-3	CASSPRETTSPSTDTQYF	TGCGCCAGCAGCCCGAGGGAGACAACTTCCCCTAGCACAGATACGCAGTATTTT
many	-	16	TRBV5-1	TRBJ2-3	CASSSFGGPSTDTQYF	TGCGCCAGCAGCTCATTTGGGGGACCGAGCACAGATACGCAGTATTTT
many	TRBD2	16	TRBV20-1	TRBJ2-1	CSTGPRWAGGNNEQFF	TGCAGCACTGGGCCACGTTGGGCGGGGGGCAACAATGAGCAGTTCTTC